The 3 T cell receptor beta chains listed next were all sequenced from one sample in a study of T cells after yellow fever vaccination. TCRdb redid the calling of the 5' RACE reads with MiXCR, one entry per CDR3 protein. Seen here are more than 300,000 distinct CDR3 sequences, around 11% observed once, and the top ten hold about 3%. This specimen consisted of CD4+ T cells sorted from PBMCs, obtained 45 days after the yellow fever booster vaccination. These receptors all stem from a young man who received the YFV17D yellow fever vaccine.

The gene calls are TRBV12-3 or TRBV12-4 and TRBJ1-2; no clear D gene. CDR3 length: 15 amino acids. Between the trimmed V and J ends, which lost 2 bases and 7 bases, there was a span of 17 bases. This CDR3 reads CASSLNGRAFAGYTF. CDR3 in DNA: TGTGCCAGCAGTTTAAACGGGAGGGCTTTTGCTGGCTACACCTTC.

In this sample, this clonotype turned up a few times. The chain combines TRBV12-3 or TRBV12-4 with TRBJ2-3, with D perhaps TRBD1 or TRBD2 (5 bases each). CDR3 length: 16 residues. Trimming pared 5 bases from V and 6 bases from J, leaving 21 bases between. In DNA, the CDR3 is TGTGCCAGCAGTCCCTTCGGGACCACGACTGGGGATACGCAGTATTTT. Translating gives CASSPFGTTTGDTQYF.

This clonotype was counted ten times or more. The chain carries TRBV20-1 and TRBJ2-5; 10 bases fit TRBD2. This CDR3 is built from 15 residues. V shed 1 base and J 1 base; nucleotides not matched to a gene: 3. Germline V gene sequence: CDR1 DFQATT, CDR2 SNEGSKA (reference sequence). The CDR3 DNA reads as TGCAGTGCTAGAGCTAGCGGGGGTGTCCAAGAGACCCAGTACTTC. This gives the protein CSARASGGVQETQYF.